This is a list of T cell receptor beta chains from one sample in a study of shared clonotypes between healthy human individuals. Only in-frame clones appear in the TCRdb table, and some are missing; sequencing was by immunoSEQ multiplex PCR. The data hold about 2.4 million clones, with more than 85% observed a single time. The sample taken for sequencing was naive CD4+ T cells from PBMCs. The origin of the receptors is a man younger than 35 in good health. Some clones in this sample may be carry-over from other donors' samples. The CDR3 runs from the conserved cysteine through the conserved F or W. The D gene is left open where the match is weak. Some rows have no size entry. The others give once, few or many, or a class for an expanded clone.

CDR3 DNA: TGTGCCAGCAGCTTAGCGGGAGTTGCCGGGGAGCTGTTTTTT
CDR3 protein: CASSLAGVAGELFF
V gene: TRBV5-4
D gene: TRBD2
J gene: TRBJ2-2
clone size: -

CDR3 DNA: TGCGCCAGCAGACAGGGGGCCGGTCAGCCCCAGCATTTT
CDR3 protein: CASRQGAGQPQHF
V gene: TRBV5-1
D gene: TRBD1
J gene: TRBJ1-5
clone size: -

CDR3 DNA: TGTGCCAGCAGCCGAGGGACCGGGACCGGGGAAGCTTTCTTT
CDR3 protein: CASSRGTGTGEAFF
V gene: TRBV4-2
D gene: -
J gene: TRBJ1-1
clone size: few

CDR3 DNA: TGTGCCATCAGTGATTTGGGCGGGACTGGAGAGACCCAGTACTTC
CDR3 protein: CAISDLGGTGETQYF
V gene: TRBV10-3
D gene: -
J gene: TRBJ2-5
clone size: -

CDR3 DNA: TGTGCCAGTAGTCCTACGGGAGCCAGGGGGTTAAGTGGCTACACCTTC
CDR3 protein: CASSPTGARGLSGYTF
V gene: TRBV19
D gene: TRBD1
J gene: TRBJ1-2
clone size: -

CDR3 DNA: TGTGCCAGCAGCTTATTGTGGGGGTCCCAAGAGACCCAGTACTTC
CDR3 protein: CASSLLWGSQETQYF
V gene: TRBV7-2
D gene: -
J gene: TRBJ2-5
clone size: -

CDR3 DNA: TGTGCCAGCAGCTCGGACAGGGCGGAGACCCAGTACTTC
CDR3 protein: CASSSDRAETQYF
V gene: TRBV7-2
D gene: TRBD1
J gene: TRBJ2-5
clone size: -

CDR3 DNA: TGTGCCATCAGTGACTTTAGCGGCCAAGAGACCCAGTACTTC
CDR3 protein: CAISDFSGQETQYF
V gene: TRBV10-3
D gene: -
J gene: TRBJ2-5
clone size: -

CDR3 DNA: TGTGCCAGCAGCCGGGGACGGTGGGAGACCCAGTACTTC
CDR3 protein: CASSRGRWETQYF
V gene: TRBV5-8
D gene: -
J gene: TRBJ2-5
clone size: once

CDR3 DNA: TGTGCCAGTAGCTCTCTACGGGACACCCGGACTGAAGCTTTCTTT
CDR3 protein: CASSSLRDTRTEAFF
V gene: TRBV19
D gene: -
J gene: TRBJ1-1
clone size: -

CDR3 DNA: TGTGCCTGGGCGGGACAGGGGACCCAGCAGTACTTC
CDR3 protein: CAWAGQGTQQYF
V gene: TRBV30
D gene: TRBD1
J gene: TRBJ2-7
clone size: -

CDR3 DNA: TGTGCCAGCAATGTCAGGGGCGGAGAGACCCAGTACTTC
CDR3 protein: CASNVRGGETQYF
V gene: TRBV11-1
D gene: -
J gene: TRBJ2-5
clone size: -

CDR3 DNA: TGTGCCAGCAGTGACCCGCCCGGCCAGCAGTATTTT
CDR3 protein: CASSDPPGQQYF
V gene: TRBV2
D gene: -
J gene: TRBJ2-3
clone size: -

CDR3 DNA: TGCAGCGTTGGTAGGGACCCGAACACTGAAGCTTTCTTT
CDR3 protein: CSVGRDPNTEAFF
V gene: TRBV29-1
D gene: -
J gene: TRBJ1-1
clone size: -

CDR3 DNA: TGTGCCAGCAGTTTAACAAGCGGGATGGGCTCGGGTGAGCAGTTCTTC
CDR3 protein: CASSLTSGMGSGEQFF
V gene: TRBV28
D gene: TRBD2
J gene: TRBJ2-1
clone size: -

CDR3 DNA: TGTGCCAGCAGTCCGCCCTCCCAAGAGACCCAGTACTTC
CDR3 protein: CASSPPSQETQYF
V gene: TRBV7-2
D gene: -
J gene: TRBJ2-5
clone size: -

CDR3 DNA: TGTGCCAGCAGTTTATCGTGGGGCAGGGATCAGCCCCAGCATTTT
CDR3 protein: CASSLSWGRDQPQHF
V gene: TRBV28
D gene: -
J gene: TRBJ1-5
clone size: -

CDR3 DNA: TGTGCCAGCAGCGGACCGGGACTTTACACAGATACGCAGTATTTT
CDR3 protein: CASSGPGLYTDTQYF
V gene: TRBV5-4
D gene: -
J gene: TRBJ2-3
clone size: -

CDR3 DNA: TGTGCCAGCAGCACCCTGGGCAGGAATCAGCCCCAGCATTTT
CDR3 protein: CASSTLGRNQPQHF
V gene: TRBV27
D gene: -
J gene: TRBJ1-5
clone size: once

CDR3 DNA: TGTGCCAGCAGCTTCGAAGAGGTCCGATACTCTGGAAACACCATATATTTT
CDR3 protein: CASSFEEVRYSGNTIYF
V gene: TRBV7-9
D gene: -
J gene: TRBJ1-3
clone size: -

CDR3 DNA: TGTGCCAGCTTAGCTAGCGGAAACTCCTACGAGCAGTACTTC
CDR3 protein: CASLASGNSYEQYF
V gene: TRBV14
D gene: TRBD2
J gene: TRBJ2-7
clone size: once

CDR3 DNA: TGTGCCAGCAGCTCCTCCCGCGGCGGGGACTACGAGCAGTACTTC
CDR3 protein: CASSSSRGGDYEQYF
V gene: TRBV7-2
D gene: -
J gene: TRBJ2-7
clone size: -

CDR3 DNA: TGTGCCAGCAGCGTAGAAGGTAGCACAGATACGCAGTATTTT
CDR3 protein: CASSVEGSTDTQYF
V gene: TRBV9
D gene: -
J gene: TRBJ2-3
clone size: -

CDR3 DNA: TGTGCCAGCAGCGTAGGATCCTCCTACGAGCAGTACTTC
CDR3 protein: CASSVGSSYEQYF
V gene: TRBV9
D gene: -
J gene: TRBJ2-7
clone size: -

CDR3 DNA: TGCGCCAGCTTCGACCTACGGACAGGGAACACTGAAGCTTTCTTT
CDR3 protein: CASFDLRTGNTEAFF
V gene: TRBV5-1
D gene: TRBD1
J gene: TRBJ1-1
clone size: -

CDR3 DNA: TGTGCCAGCAGCGTAAGCCCAAATCAGCCCCAGCATTTT
CDR3 protein: CASSVSPNQPQHF
V gene: TRBV9
D gene: -
J gene: TRBJ1-5
clone size: -

CDR3 DNA: TGTGCCAGCAGCCCCTCCGGGGTAACCACTGAAGCTTTCTTT
CDR3 protein: CASSPSGVTTEAFF
V gene: TRBV7-3
D gene: -
J gene: TRBJ1-1
clone size: -

CDR3 DNA: TGTGCCAGCAGCAAACGATGTATGCAGGGCAGTTTAACTGGAAACACCATATATTTT
CDR3 protein: CASSKRCMQGSLTGNTIYF
V gene: TRBV21-1
D gene: -
J gene: TRBJ1-3
clone size: -

CDR3 DNA: TGTGCCAGCAGTTTCCCCAGGACCTTCGGAAACACCATATATTTT
CDR3 protein: CASSFPRTFGNTIYF
V gene: TRBV28
D gene: -
J gene: TRBJ1-3
clone size: -

CDR3 DNA: TGTGCCAGCAGTTCCCGGACCCACGCCTATGGCTACACCTTC
CDR3 protein: CASSSRTHAYGYTF
V gene: TRBV28
D gene: -
J gene: TRBJ1-2
clone size: -

CDR3 DNA: TGTGCCTGGGACAAACAGGACCTTATGGAGCAGTACTTC
CDR3 protein: CAWDKQDLMEQYF
V gene: TRBV30
D gene: -
J gene: TRBJ2-7
clone size: -

CDR3 DNA: TGTGCCAGCAGACCCGACAGTAAGAACACCGGGGAGCTGTTTTTT
CDR3 protein: CASRPDSKNTGELFF
V gene: TRBV6-5
D gene: -
J gene: TRBJ2-2
clone size: once

CDR3 DNA: TGTGCCAGTAGTCTCTCTGCCGGGACTGAGTCCTACGAGCAGTACTTC
CDR3 protein: CASSLSAGTESYEQYF
V gene: TRBV19
D gene: -
J gene: TRBJ2-7
clone size: -

CDR3 DNA: TGTGCCAGCAGCGTAATGACGGGCGAAAAGGAGACCCAGTACTTC
CDR3 protein: CASSVMTGEKETQYF
V gene: TRBV9
D gene: -
J gene: TRBJ2-5
clone size: -

CDR3 DNA: TGTGCCAGCAGTTACGGCGGAGCTGGGGCCAACGTCCTGACTTTC
CDR3 protein: CASSYGGAGANVLTF
V gene: TRBV6-5
D gene: -
J gene: TRBJ2-6
clone size: once

CDR3 DNA: TGTGCCAGCAGTCCACTAGCGGGCCGGGTCCGCGGGGAGCAGTACTTC
CDR3 protein: CASSPLAGRVRGEQYF
V gene: TRBV27
D gene: TRBD2
J gene: TRBJ2-7
clone size: -

CDR3 DNA: TGTGCCAGCAGCCCAGCCGGACAGAACAATGAGCAGTTCTTC
CDR3 protein: CASSPAGQNNEQFF
V gene: TRBV9
D gene: -
J gene: TRBJ2-1
clone size: -